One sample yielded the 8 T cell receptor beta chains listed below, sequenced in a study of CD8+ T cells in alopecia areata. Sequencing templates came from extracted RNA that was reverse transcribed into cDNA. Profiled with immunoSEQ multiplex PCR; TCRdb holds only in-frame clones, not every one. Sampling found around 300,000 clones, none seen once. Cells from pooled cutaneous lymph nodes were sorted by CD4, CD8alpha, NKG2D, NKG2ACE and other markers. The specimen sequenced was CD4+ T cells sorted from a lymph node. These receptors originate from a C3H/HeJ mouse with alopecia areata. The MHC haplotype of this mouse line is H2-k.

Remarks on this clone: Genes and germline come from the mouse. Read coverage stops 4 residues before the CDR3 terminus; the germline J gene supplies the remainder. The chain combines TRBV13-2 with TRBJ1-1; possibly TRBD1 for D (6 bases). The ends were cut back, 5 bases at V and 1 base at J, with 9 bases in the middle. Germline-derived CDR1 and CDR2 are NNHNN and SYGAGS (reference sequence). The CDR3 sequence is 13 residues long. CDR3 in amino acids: CASGDRKNTEVFF. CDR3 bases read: TGTGCCAGCGGGGACAGAAAAAACACA.

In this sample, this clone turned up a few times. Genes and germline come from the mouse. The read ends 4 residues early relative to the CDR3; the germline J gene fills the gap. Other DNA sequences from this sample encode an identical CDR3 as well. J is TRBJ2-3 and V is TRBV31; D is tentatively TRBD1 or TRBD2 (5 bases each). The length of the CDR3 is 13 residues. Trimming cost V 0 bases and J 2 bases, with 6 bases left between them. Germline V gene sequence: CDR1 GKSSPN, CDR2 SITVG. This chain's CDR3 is CAWSLGVAETLYF. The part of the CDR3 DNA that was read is TGTGCCTGGAGTCTGGGGGTTGCAGAA. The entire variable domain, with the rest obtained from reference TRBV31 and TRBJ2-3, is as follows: AQTIHQWPVAEIKAVGSPLSLGCTIKGKSSPNLYWYWQATGGTLQQLFYSITVGQVESVVQLNLSASRPKDDQFILSTEKLLLSHSGFYLCAWSLGVAETLYFGSGTRLTVL.

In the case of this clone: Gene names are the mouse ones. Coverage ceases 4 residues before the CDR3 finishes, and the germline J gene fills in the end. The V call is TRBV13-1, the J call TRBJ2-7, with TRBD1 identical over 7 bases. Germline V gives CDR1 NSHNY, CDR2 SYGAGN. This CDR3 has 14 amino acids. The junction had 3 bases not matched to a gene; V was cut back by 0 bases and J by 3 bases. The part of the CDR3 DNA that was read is TGTGCCAGCAGTGATGGGGACAGTCTCTAT. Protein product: CASSDGDSLY. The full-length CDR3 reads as CASSDGDSLYEQYF.

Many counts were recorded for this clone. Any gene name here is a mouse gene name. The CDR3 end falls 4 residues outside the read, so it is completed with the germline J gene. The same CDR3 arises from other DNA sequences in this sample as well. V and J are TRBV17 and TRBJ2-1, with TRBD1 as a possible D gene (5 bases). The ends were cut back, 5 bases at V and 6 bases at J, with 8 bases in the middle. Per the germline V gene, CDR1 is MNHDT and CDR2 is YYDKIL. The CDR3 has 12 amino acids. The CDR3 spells CASSLQGAEQFF. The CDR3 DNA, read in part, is TGTGCTAGCAGTCTCCAGGGTGCT. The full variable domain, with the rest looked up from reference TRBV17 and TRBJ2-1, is DTTVKQNPRYKLARVGKPVNLICSQTMNHDTMYWYQKKPNQAPKLLLFYYDKILNREADTFEKFQSSRPNNSFCSLYIGSAGLEYSAMYLCASSLQGAEQFFGPGTRLTVL.

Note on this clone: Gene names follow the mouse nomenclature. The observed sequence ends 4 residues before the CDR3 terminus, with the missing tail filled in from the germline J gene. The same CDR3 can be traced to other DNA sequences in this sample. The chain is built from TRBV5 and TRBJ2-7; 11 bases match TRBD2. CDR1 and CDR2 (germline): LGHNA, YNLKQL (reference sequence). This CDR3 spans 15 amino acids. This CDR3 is CASSQDRTGGYEQYF. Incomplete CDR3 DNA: TGTGCCAGCAGCCAAGACCGGACTGGGGGGTAT.

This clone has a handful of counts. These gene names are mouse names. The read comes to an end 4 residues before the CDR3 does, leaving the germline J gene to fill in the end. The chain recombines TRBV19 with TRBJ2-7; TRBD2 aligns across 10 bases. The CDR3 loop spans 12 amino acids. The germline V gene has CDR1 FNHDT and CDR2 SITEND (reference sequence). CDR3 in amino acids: CATGTGVYEQYF. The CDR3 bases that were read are TGTGCCACCGGGACTGGGGTTTAT.

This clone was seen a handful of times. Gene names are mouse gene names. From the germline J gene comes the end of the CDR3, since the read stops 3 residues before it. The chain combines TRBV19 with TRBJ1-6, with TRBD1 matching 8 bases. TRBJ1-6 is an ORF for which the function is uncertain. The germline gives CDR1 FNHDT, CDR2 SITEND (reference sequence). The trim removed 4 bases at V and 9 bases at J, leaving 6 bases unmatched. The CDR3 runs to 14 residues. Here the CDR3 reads CASSSTGGSSPLYF. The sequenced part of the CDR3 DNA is TGTGCCAGCAGTTCTACAGGGGGGAGTTCGCCC.

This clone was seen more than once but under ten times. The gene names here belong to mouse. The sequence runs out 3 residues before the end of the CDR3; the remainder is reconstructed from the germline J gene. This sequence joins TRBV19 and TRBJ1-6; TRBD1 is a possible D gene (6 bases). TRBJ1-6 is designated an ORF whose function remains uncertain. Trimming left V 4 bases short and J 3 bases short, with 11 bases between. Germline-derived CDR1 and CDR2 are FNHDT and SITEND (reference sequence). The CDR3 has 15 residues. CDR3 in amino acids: CASSVRGNYNSPLYF. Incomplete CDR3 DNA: TGTGCCAGCAGTGTAAGGGGGAACTATAATTCGCCC.